The sequence of this T cell receptor beta chain was determined in a study of cytomegalovirus exposure and HLA in healthy donors. PCR involved 60 Vbeta and 13 Jbeta primers. The protocol was immunoSEQ multiplex PCR, while the TCRdb copy is restricted to in-frame clones and leaves out a portion. The sample holds 130,000 to 150,000 clones; around 79% are singletons and the top ten take 3.1%. The TCR sequence derives from a female donor in good health and CMV-seronegative. The sequencing sample was made of PBMCs.

The CDR3 here is CASRNRQGSYEQYF. Written as DNA, the CDR3 is TGCGCCAGCAGGAATCGACAGGGCTCCTACGAGCAGTACTTC. V gene TRBV23-1 combines with J gene TRBJ2-7; 7 bases agree with TRBD1. TRBV23-1 is labeled an ORF, and its function is uncertain. With V trimmed by 6 bases and J by 0 bases, 5 bases remained unmatched. CDR3 length: 14 residues.